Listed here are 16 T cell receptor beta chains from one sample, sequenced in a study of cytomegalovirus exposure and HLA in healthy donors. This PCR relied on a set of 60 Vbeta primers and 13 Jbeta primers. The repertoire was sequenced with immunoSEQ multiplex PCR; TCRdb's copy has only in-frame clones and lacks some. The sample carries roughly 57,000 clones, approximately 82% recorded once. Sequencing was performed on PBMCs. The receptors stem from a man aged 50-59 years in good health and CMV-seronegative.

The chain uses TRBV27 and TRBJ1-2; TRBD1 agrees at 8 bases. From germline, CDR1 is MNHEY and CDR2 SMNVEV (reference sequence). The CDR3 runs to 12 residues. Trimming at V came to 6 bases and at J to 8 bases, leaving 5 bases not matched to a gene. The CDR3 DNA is TGTGCCAGCAGCGGCAGGGGGCTGGGCTACACCTTC. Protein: CASSGRGLGYTF.

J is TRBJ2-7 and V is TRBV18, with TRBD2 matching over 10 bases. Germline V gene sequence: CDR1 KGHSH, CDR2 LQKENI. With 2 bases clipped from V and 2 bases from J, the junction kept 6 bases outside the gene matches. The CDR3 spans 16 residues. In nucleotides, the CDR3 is TGTGCCAGCTCACCAGGCACTAGCGGGACCACCTACGAGCAGTACTTC. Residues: CASSPGTSGTTYEQYF.

CDR3 protein: CASSGRQGASTEAFF. The CDR3 nucleotides are TGTGCCAGCAGCGGGAGACAGGGGGCGAGCACTGAAGCTTTCTTT. The chain joins TRBV9 to TRBJ1-1, with 10 positions matching TRBD1. The CDR3 totals 15 residues. The germline V gene has CDR1 SGDLS and CDR2 YYNGEE. V shed 3 bases, J shed 4 bases, and the junction held 6 bases outside the gene matches.

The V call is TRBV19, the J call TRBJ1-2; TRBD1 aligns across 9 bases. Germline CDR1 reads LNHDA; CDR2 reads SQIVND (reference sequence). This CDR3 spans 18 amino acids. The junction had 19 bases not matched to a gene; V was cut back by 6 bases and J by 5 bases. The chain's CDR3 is CASSKYGGTGGVGYGYTF. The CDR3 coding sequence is TGTGCCAGTAGCAAGTATGGCGGAACAGGGGGCGTTGGGTATGGCTACACCTTC.

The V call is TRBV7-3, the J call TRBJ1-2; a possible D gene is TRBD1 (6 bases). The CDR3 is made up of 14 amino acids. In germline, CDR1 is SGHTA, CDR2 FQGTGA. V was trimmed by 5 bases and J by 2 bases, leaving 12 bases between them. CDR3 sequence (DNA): TGTGCCAGCAGCCCTACAGGGACCAACTATGGCTACACCTTC. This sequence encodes CASSPTGTNYGYTF.

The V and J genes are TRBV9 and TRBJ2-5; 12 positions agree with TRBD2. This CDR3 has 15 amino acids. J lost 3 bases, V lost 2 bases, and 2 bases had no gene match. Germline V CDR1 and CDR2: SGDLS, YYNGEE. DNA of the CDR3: TGTGCCAGCAGCGTCTCTAGCGGGGGGGAAGAGACCCAGTACTTC. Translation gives CASSVSSGGEETQYF. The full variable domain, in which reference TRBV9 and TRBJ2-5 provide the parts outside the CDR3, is DSGVTQTPKHLITATGQRVTLRCSPRSGDLSVYWYQQSLDQGLQFLIQYYNGEERAKGNILERFSAQQFPDLHSELNLSSLELGDSALYFCASSVSSGGEETQYFGPGTRLLVL.

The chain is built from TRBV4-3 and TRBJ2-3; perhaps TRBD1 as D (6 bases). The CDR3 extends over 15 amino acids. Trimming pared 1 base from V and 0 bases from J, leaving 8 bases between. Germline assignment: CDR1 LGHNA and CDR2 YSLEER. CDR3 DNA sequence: TGCGCCAGCAGCCAAGGGGGGCGTAGCACAGATACGCAGTATTTT. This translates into CASSQGGRSTDTQYF.

For the CDR3, the DNA is TGTGCCAGCAGCGGTAGCGGGGGGGCCACCGGGGAGCTGTTTTTT. It codes for CASSGSGGATGELFF. V usage is TRBV9 and J usage is TRBJ2-2; 11 positions match TRBD2. The CDR3 has 15 residues. Per the germline V gene, CDR1 is SGDLS and CDR2 is YYNGEE. Trimming cost V 3 bases and J 4 bases; bases outside gene matches: 2.

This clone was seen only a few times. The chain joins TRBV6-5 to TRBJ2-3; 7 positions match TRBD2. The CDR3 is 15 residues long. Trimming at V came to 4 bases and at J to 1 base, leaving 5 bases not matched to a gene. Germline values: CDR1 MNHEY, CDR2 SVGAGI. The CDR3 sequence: CASSFVAGGTDTQYF. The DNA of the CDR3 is TGTGCCAGCAGTTTCGTGGCGGGGGGCACAGATACGCAGTATTTT.

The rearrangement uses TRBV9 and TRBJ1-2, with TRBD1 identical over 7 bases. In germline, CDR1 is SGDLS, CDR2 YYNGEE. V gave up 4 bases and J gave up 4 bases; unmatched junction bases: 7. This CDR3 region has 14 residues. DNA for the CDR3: TGTGCCAGCAGCCCTGGACAGGAGTCCTATGGCTACACCTTC. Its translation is CASSPGQESYGYTF.

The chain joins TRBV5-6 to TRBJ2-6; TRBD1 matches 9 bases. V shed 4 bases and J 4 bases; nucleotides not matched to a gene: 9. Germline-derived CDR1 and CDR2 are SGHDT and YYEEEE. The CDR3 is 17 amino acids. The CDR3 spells CASSPRTGVSGANVLTF. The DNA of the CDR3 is TGTGCCAGCAGCCCTAGGACAGGGGTATCAGGGGCCAACGTCCTGACTTTC.

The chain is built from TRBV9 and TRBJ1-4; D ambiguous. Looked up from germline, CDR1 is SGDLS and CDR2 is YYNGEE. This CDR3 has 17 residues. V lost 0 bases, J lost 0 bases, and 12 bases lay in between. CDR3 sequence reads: CASSVGLTPSTNEKLFF. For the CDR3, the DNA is TGTGCCAGCAGCGTAGGACTTACTCCGTCAACTAATGAAAAACTGTTTTTT.

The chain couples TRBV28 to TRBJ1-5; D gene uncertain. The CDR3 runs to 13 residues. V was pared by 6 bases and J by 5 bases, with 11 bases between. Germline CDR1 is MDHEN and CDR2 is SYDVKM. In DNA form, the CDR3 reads TGTGCCAGCAGAGCCTATCCTGATCAGCCCCAGCATTTT. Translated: CASRAYPDQPQHF.

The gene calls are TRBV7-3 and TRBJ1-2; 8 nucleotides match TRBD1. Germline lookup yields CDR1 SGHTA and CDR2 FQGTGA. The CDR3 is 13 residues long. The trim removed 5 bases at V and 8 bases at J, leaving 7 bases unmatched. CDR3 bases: TGTGCCAGCAGCAGCGGACAGGGTGGCGGCTACACCTTC. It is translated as CASSSGQGGGYTF.

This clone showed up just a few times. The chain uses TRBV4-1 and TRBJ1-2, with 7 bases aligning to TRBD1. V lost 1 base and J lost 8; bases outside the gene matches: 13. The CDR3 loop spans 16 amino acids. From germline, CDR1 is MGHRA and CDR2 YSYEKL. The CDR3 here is CASSQAGVTGEFGYTF. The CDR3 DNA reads TGCGCCAGCAGCCAAGCTGGGGTAACAGGGGAGTTCGGCTACACCTTC.

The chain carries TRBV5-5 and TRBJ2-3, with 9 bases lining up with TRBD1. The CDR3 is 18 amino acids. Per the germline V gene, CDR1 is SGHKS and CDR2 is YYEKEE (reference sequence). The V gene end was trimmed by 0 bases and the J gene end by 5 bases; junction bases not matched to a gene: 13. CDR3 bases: TGTGCCAGCAGCTTGGCCGTCCCGGGACAGGGAATTCGAGATACGCAGTATTTT. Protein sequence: CASSLAVPGQGIRDTQYF.